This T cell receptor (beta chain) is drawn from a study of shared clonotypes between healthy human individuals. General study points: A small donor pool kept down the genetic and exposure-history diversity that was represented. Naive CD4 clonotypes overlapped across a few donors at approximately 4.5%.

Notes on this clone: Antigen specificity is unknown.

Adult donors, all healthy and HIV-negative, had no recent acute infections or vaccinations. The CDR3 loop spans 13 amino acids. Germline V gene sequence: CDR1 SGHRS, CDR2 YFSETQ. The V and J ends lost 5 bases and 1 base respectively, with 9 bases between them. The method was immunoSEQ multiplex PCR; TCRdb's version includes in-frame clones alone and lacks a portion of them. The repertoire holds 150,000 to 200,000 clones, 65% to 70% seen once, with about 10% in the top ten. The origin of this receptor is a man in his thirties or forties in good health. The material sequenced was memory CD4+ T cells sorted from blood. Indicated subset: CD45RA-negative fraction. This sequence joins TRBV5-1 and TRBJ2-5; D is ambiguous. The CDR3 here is CASRLQFQETQYF. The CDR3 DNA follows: TGCGCCAGCAGATTGCAGTTCCAAGAGACCCAGTACTTC. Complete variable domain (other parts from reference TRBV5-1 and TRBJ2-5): KAGVTQTPRYLIKTRGQQVTLSCSPISGHRSVSWYQQTPGQGLQFLFEYFSETQRNKGNFPGRFSGRQFSNSRSEMNVSTLELGDSALYLCASRLQFQETQYFGPGTRLLVL.